This T cell receptor (beta chain) originates from a study of cytomegalovirus exposure and HLA in healthy donors listed by TCRdb under 2017. Regarding the complete study: The 666 repertoires of the first cohort and the 95 to 150 validation repertoires were produced on the same platform, according to a later analysis. The study aimed to test whether signatures of past pathogen exposure could be identified by cataloging public T cell receptors. Along with the approximately 620-subject first cohort, a separate validation cohort of over a hundred different subjects was used. High-throughput TCR immunosequencing, statistical association of individual TCRs with disease status, and machine learning were combined to predict cytomegalovirus infection status. The study at large found these results: The study listed 164 TCR beta chains as associated with cytomegalovirus. According to the authors, the approach could potentially be generalized to other disease states and immunological phenotypes. A later analysis found that TCRs clustered in the first cohort also tended to co-occur in the roughly 120 validation repertoires, with more than 90% of cluster scores above 0. Most TCR sequences were observed very rarely across donors, whereas some public TCRs were present in many individuals. Cytomegalovirus status was reported to be diagnosed by the classifier with high specificity and sensitivity in both the original and validation cohorts. Three of the identified cytomegalovirus-associated TCR beta chains were confirmed in vitro to be specific for cytomegalovirus antigens. A later analysis had no HLA typing for the validation cohort, so co-occurrence there was scored across all 130 or so repertoires.

To note about this clone: The clone's antigen remains unknown. Base qualities are missing; no much larger clone stands one base away.

From the germline V gene, CDR1 is MGHRA and CDR2 is YSYEKL. Including the terminal cysteine and phenylalanine, the CDR3 comprises 15 residues. Only CDR3 DNA is held: 45 bases, read in frame from base 1. V loses 3 bases at its end and J loses 0 bases; junction bases beyond the gene matches: 4. The donors belonged to the validation cohort of around 120 subjects, which was separate from the 666-subject first cohort. Library creation used the immunoSEQ multiplex PCR assay. The paper's processing steps were these. A statistical classification framework was developed to diagnose cytomegalovirus status using the catalog of TCR beta chain sequences. In its TCRdb copy, this immuneACCESS table keeps in-frame sequences only and misses some clones. Where compared with another copy, unresolved V genes explain less than half of these, and the others have no known cause. V and J calls and clone size follow that table, whereas D and trimming were derived from the DNA. For this sample the table gives tens of thousands of clones, of which more than 70% were detected only once. 9.5% to 13% of the sample goes to the ten largest clones.

The sample was PBMCs. This TCR derives from a young woman in good health and CMV-seropositive. The chain is assembled from TRBV4-1 and TRBJ1-1; TRBD1 fits 7 bases in the junction. The DNA is TGCGCCAGCAGCCATTACGGACAGGTGAACACTGAAGCTTTCTTT. It specifies CASSHYGQVNTEAFF.